This T cell receptor (beta chain) stems from a study of blood T cell repertoires in COVID-19. The CDR3 is 14 amino acids. Germline CDR1 SGHTA, CDR2 FQGNSA. V lost 4 bases and J lost 6; bases outside the gene matches: 2. Only in-frame clones appear in the TCRdb table, and some are missing; sequencing was by immunoSEQ multiplex PCR. The sample includes 150,000 or so clones, 65% to 85% of them seen just once. This TCR derives from a man in his 70s who had been exposed to COVID-19. Sequencing used PBMCs or T cells enriched from blood (not recorded which). The J gene is TRBJ2-1, the V gene TRBV7-2; 11 nucleotides agree with TRBD2. CDR3 amino acids: CASSWGTSGNEQFF. CDR3 nucleotide sequence: TGTGCCAGCAGCTGGGGGACTAGCGGCAATGAGCAGTTCTTC. Based on the CDR3 plus reference TRBV7-2 and TRBJ2-1, the full variable domain is GAGVSQSPSNKVTEKGKDVELRCDPISGHTALYWYRQSLGQGLEFLIYFQGNSAPDKSGLPSDRFSAERTGGSVSTLTIQRTQQEDSAVYLCASSWGTSGNEQFFGPGTRLTVL.